Listed here are 27 T cell receptor beta chains from one sample, sequenced in a study of regulatory T cells in long-lasting Graves disease. Time point: newly diagnosed GD, antithyroid drugs for less than 3 months. TCR sequences were obtained from RNA taken from PBMCs. According to the study, TCR beta libraries were built with iRepertoire HTBI primers and CDR3-region Arm-PCR. TCRdb processed the multiplex PCR reads anew with MiXCR; each CDR3 protein has one entry. The data contain 350,000 to 550,000 distinct CDR3 sequences, approximately 15% of them singletons. The sample was also linked to a second study, of T cells in Graves' hyperthyroidism and ophthalmopathy.

The sample here was peripheral blood mononuclear cells (PBMCs), taken at new diagnosis, from a patient treated with antithyroid drugs. Receptors were obtained from a woman aged 50 to 60 with Graves disease.

J is TRBJ2-1 and V is TRBV4-2; D gene unclear. The CDR3 sequence is 14 residues long. Germline assignment: CDR1 LGHNA and CDR2 YNFKEQ. The germline V and J ends were trimmed by 1 base and 8 bases, with 12 bases remaining between them. In DNA, the CDR3 is TGTGCCAGCAGCCAAGTGGCAAATCCACATGAGCAGTTCTTC. Its protein product is CASSQVANPHEQFF.

This clonotype was detected many times. The CDR3 DNA reads TGTGCCACCAGTGATGGGATGACAGCGAGTTCCTACAATGAGCAGTTCTTC. This encodes CATSDGMTASSYNEQFF. The genes are TRBV24-1 and TRBJ2-1; weak D call: TRBD1 (5 bases). V lost 3 bases and J 1 base, leaving 15 bases between the germline ends. The CDR3 runs 17 residues. Germline assignment: CDR1 KGHDR and CDR2 SFDVKD.

The rearrangement links TRBV19 to TRBJ2-1; 11 positions match TRBD2. The CDR3 is 17 amino acids. V shed 7 bases, J shed 7 bases, and the junction held 15 bases outside the gene matches. Germline V gene data show CDR1 as LNHDA and CDR2 as SQIVND (reference sequence). The CDR3 is CASTGGRSSGRQNEQFF. The CDR3 DNA reads as TGTGCCAGTACCGGGGGGAGGTCTAGCGGGAGGCAAAATGAGCAGTTCTTC.

In its sample, this clonotype was seen many times. The J gene is TRBJ2-7, the V gene TRBV2, with D possibly TRBD2 on 6 matching bases. V lost 2 bases to trimming and J lost 4 bases, with 12 bases between them. The CDR3 is made up of 14 amino acids. CDR1 and CDR2 (germline): SNHLY, FYNNEI. The DNA for the CDR3 is TGTGCCAGCAGTGAACTGGACTACTTATACGAGCAGTACTTC. Translation gives CASSELDYLYEQYF.

On this clonotype: This may come from a read error, since a much larger clone is one base off. The CDR3 loop is CASSLQGESYERYF. The CDR3 DNA reads as TGTGCCAGCAGCCTCCAGGGGGAATCGTACGAGCGGTACTTC. This chain links TRBV7-9 with TRBJ2-7; 7 positions match TRBD1. From germline, CDR1 is SEHNR and CDR2 FQNEAQ (reference sequence). The CDR3 is made up of 14 amino acids.

The chain recombines TRBV4-2 with TRBJ2-7; 9 bases map to TRBD2. With 1 base clipped from V and 2 bases from J, the junction kept 3 bases outside the gene matches. Looked up from germline, CDR1 is LGHNA and CDR2 is YNFKEQ. The length of the CDR3 is 15 residues. The CDR3 region has the DNA TGTGCCAGCAGCCAAGCAACTAGCGGGCCCTACGAGCAGTACTTC. Translated, it gives CASSQATSGPYEQYF.

This clonotype was seen at least ten times. The V gene is TRBV11-2, the J gene TRBJ2-4; D might be TRBD1 or TRBD2, each matching 5 bases. The CDR3 has 14 residues. The V gene lost 5 bases and the J gene lost 0 bases, with 8 bases spanning the gap. The germline gives CDR1 SGHAT, CDR2 FQNNGV. The CDR3 DNA reads as TGTGCCAGCAGCCACGGGACAGCCAAAAACATTCAGTACTTC. Its translation is CASSHGTAKNIQYF.

This clonotype appeared many times. The genes are TRBV6-1 and TRBJ1-1, with a possible D match to TRBD1 (5 bases). This CDR3 has 13 amino acids. The germline V gene has CDR1 MNHNS and CDR2 SASEGT. The germline V and J ends were trimmed by 6 bases and 2 bases, with 10 bases remaining between them. In DNA form, the CDR3 reads TGTGCCAGCAGACAGGACTTTAACACTGAAGCTTTCTTT. Translation: CASRQDFNTEAFF.

This clonotype was seen repeatedly, ten times or more. The chain is built from TRBV28 and TRBJ2-4; D might be TRBD1 (6 bases). The V gene's germline CDR1 is MDHEN and CDR2 SYDVKM. Between the trimmed V and J ends, which lost 6 bases and 7 bases, there was a span of 22 bases. The CDR3 runs to 16 residues. CDR3 amino acids: CASSPPSTGIINIQYF. The CDR3 DNA is TGTGCCAGCAGCCCCCCCTCCACAGGGATCATCAACATTCAGTACTTC.

This clonotype was seen ten or more times. The CDR3 sequence: CASSPLGQNQPQHF. In DNA, the CDR3 is TGTGCCAGCTCACCGCTGGGACAGAATCAGCCCCAGCATTTT. The rearrangement uses TRBV18 and TRBJ1-5, with TRBD1 identical over 7 bases. J was trimmed by 4 bases and V by 3 bases; bases with no gene match: 3. The germline gives CDR1 KGHSH, CDR2 LQKENI. The CDR3 length is 14 residues.

The chain links TRBV7-6 to TRBJ2-7, with 8 bases fitting TRBD1. Germline V gene lookup returns CDR1 SGHVS and CDR2 FNYEAQ. The V and J ends lost 5 bases and 3 bases, in that order; junction bases with no gene match: 9. The CDR3 runs to 15 residues. The CDR3 is CASSETTGEIYEQYF. The CDR3 nucleotides read TGTGCCAGCAGCGAGACGACAGGGGAGATCTACGAGCAGTACTTC. Combining the CDR3 with reference TRBV7-6 and TRBJ2-7 gives the whole variable domain GAGVSQSPRYKVTKRGQDVALRCDPISGHVSLYWYRQALGQGPEFLTYFNYEAQQDKSGLPNDRFSAERPEGSISTLTIQRTEQRDSAMYRCASSETTGEIYEQYFGPGTRLTVT.

In its sample, this clonotype was seen many times. V is TRBV5-6 and J is TRBJ2-5; 8 positions agree with TRBD2. This CDR3 spans 14 amino acids. The germline V gene encodes CDR1 SGHDT and CDR2 YYEEEE. V was pared by 2 bases and J by 3 bases, with 3 bases of the junction left unmatched. The CDR3 DNA sequence: TGTGCCAGCAGCTTCCGGGAGGGGGAAGAGACCCAGTACTTC. Amino acids: CASSFREGEETQYF.

This rearrangement joins TRBV5-1 to TRBJ2-2, with D perhaps matching TRBD1 (6 bases). The germline CDR1 and CDR2 sequences are SGHRS and YFSETQ. Trimming cost V 2 bases and J 3 bases, with 11 bases left between them. This CDR3 contains 15 residues. CDR3 DNA: TGCGCCAGCAGCTTCGGACAGCGCTACACCGGGGAGCTGTTTTTT. Its protein product is CASSFGQRYTGELFF.

This clonotype was counted a few times. The V call is TRBV12-3 or TRBV12-4, the J call TRBJ1-1; D gene ambiguous. V dropped 3 bases and J dropped 11 bases, with 22 bases sitting between them. This CDR3 contains 15 residues. CDR3 nucleotide sequence: TGTGCCAGCAGTTTGTTAGGATCAGATACACAGAAGGCTTTCTTT. Translation: CASSLLGSDTQKAFF.

The chain is built from TRBV25-1 and TRBJ1-4; weak D call: TRBD1 (5 bases). Germline V gives CDR1 MGHDK, CDR2 SYGVNS. CDR3 length: 14 residues. Trimming removed 0 bases from V and 6 bases from J, with 8 bases in between. DNA for the CDR3: TGTGCCAGCAGTGAATATTCCAGGGATGAAAAACTGTTTTTT. Encoded protein: CASSEYSRDEKLFF.

In this sample, this clonotype turned up many times. DNA for the CDR3: TGTGCCAGTAGTATGACGGGAGGCTGGCCTGGAAACACCATATATTTT. Translated, it gives CASSMTGGWPGNTIYF. V usage is TRBV19 and J usage is TRBJ1-3; D not certain. V was pared by 3 bases and J by 2 bases, with 14 bases between. The CDR3 totals 16 residues. Germline V gene data show CDR1 as LNHDA and CDR2 as SQIVND (reference sequence).

This clonotype was picked up a small number of times. This chain uses TRBV7-3 with TRBJ2-2; D might be TRBD1 (6 bases). Trimming cost V 5 bases and J 6 bases, with 13 bases left between them. This CDR3 is built from 14 residues. Per germline, CDR1 SGHTA and CDR2 FQGTGA. Written as DNA, the CDR3 is TGTGCCAGCAGCCGATACCAGGGGCCCGGGGAGCTGTTTTTT. This codes for CASSRYQGPGELFF.

The sample holds many counts of this clonotype. CDR3 bases: TGTGCCAGCAGGGGAGAGATTAGAACAGATACGCAGTATTTT. As protein: CASRGEIRTDTQYF. The rearrangement uses TRBV28 and TRBJ2-3, with D possibly being TRBD2 (5 bases). V was trimmed by 6 bases and J by 3 bases, leaving 13 bases between them. CDR1 MDHEN and CDR2 SYDVKM come from the germline V gene. This CDR3 is built from 14 residues. Full variable domain (remainder filled in from reference TRBV28 and TRBJ2-3): DVKVTQSSRYLVKRTGEKVFLECVQDMDHENMFWYRQDPGLGLRLIYFSYDVKMKEKGDIPEGYSVSREKKERFSLILESASTNQTSMYLCASRGEIRTDTQYFGPGTRLTVL.

This clonotype appeared a few times. The gene calls are TRBV24-1 and TRBJ2-7, with D possibly TRBD1 on 6 matching bases. Germline V gene data show CDR1 as KGHDR and CDR2 as SFDVKD. CDR3 length: 16 residues. Trimming stripped 9 bases from V and 1 base from J, with 21 bases between. CDR3 nucleotide sequence: TGTGCCACCGCCTCAGGGGAACCCACTCTTTCCTACGAGCAGTACTTC. It translates to CATASGEPTLSYEQYF.

Notes on this clonotype: An end of the junction differs from the germline gene, which may be a read error. This sequence joins TRBV5-1 and TRBJ2-1; D could derive from TRBD1 or TRBD2 (6 bases each). CDR1 and CDR2 (germline): SGHRS, YFSETQ. This CDR3 contains 14 residues. The CDR3: CASSYYLGGNEHFF. CDR3 DNA sequence: TGCGCCAGCAGCTACTACCTGGGGGGCAATGAGCACTTCTTC.

In this sample, this clonotype turned up a few times. The rearrangement links TRBV5-4 to TRBJ2-3; 9 nucleotides line up with TRBD2. Trimming removed 4 bases from V and 7 bases from J; junction bases left unmatched: 13. Germline V lookup: CDR1 SGHNT, CDR2 YYREEE (reference sequence). The CDR3 totals 16 residues. The DNA for the CDR3 is TGTGCCAGCAGCATAGACTCCGGGACTAGCCGAAATACGCAGTATTTT. Encoded protein: CASSIDSGTSRNTQYF.

This clonotype was recorded at least ten times. The chain uses TRBV7-6 and TRBJ2-7, with D unclear. The germline V gene encodes CDR1 SGHVS and CDR2 FNYEAQ. The V gene lost 1 base and the J gene lost 3 bases, with 13 bases spanning the gap. The CDR3 runs 15 residues. DNA for the CDR3: TGTGCCAGCAGCTTAGGAACTGAACCATTCTACGAGCAGTACTTC. Encoded protein: CASSLGTEPFYEQYF.

This clonotype was counted at least ten times. The chain couples TRBV28 to TRBJ2-3, with TRBD2 as a possible D gene (6 bases). Trimming took 4 bases from V and 6 from J, leaving 20 bases between them. The germline V gene has CDR1 MDHEN and CDR2 SYDVKM. CDR3 length equals 16 residues. The CDR3 protein is CASSSTGGILADTQYF. The CDR3 region has the DNA TGTGCCAGCAGTTCAACGGGCGGGATTTTGGCCGATACGCAGTATTTT.

This chain links TRBV28 with TRBJ2-1; D ambiguous. Trimming left V 3 bases short and J 5 bases short, with 5 bases between. The CDR3 totals 12 residues. Looked up from germline, CDR1 is MDHEN and CDR2 is SYDVKM. The CDR3 DNA reads TGTGCCAGCAGTTTTGATAACAATGAGCAGTTCTTC. This sequence encodes CASSFDNNEQFF.

At least ten counts were recorded for this clonotype. This chain uses TRBV2 with TRBJ2-1; 10 bases map to TRBD1. The V segment lost 9 bases and the J segment 6 bases; nucleotides outside the gene matches: 8. The CDR3 totals 14 residues. CDR1 and CDR2 from the germline V gene are SNHLY and FYNNEI. The CDR3 reads CARSGDRGANEQFF. The CDR3 DNA follows: TGTGCCAGAAGCGGGGACAGGGGAGCCAATGAGCAGTTCTTC.

Details on this clonotype: Sequence at one end of the junction differs from germline and may be a read error. J is TRBJ2-1 and V is TRBV28; the D gene could be TRBD1 or TRBD2 (5 bases each). The CDR3 is 13 amino acids. In germline, CDR1 is MDHEN, CDR2 SYDVKM. CDR3 nucleotides: TGTGCCAGCAGGGGGGTATCCTACAGTGAGCAGTTCTTC. Translation gives CASRGVSYSEQFF.

CDR3 amino acids: CATSEWTDRGQTQYF. As DNA, the CDR3 is TGTGCCACCAGTGAATGGACAGACAGGGGTCAGACCCAGTACTTC. The chain has TRBV24-1 and TRBJ2-5, with TRBD1 matching 8 bases. This CDR3 has 15 amino acids. Looked up from germline, CDR1 is KGHDR and CDR2 is SFDVKD. The V and J ends lost 4 bases and 6 bases, in that order; junction bases with no gene match: 9.